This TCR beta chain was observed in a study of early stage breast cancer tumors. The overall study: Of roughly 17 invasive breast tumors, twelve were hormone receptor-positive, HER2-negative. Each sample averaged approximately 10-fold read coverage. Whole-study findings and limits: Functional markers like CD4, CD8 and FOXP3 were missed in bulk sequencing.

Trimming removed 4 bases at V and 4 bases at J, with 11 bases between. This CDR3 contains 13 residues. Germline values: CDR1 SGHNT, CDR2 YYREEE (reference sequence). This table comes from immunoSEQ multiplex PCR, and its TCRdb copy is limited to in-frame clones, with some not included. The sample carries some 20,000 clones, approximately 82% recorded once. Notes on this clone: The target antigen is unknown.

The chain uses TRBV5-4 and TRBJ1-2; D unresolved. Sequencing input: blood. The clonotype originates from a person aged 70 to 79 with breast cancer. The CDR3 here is CASSLDALYGYTF. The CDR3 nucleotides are TGTGCCAGCAGCCTGGACGCGCTCTATGGCTACACCTTC. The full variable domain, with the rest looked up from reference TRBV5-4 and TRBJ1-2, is ETGVTQSPTHLIKTRGQQVTLRCSSQSGHNTVSWYQQALGQGPQFIFQYYREEENGRGNFPPRFSGLQFPNYSSELNVNALELDDSALYLCASSLDALYGYTFGSGTRLTVV.